This T cell receptor beta chain was identified during a study of T-cell memory formation after mild COVID-19. Study-wide points: The main location of contracting CD4+ clones was CM and EM, and that of contracting CD8+ clones was EMRA. Cross-reactive memory appears to have joined, as suggested by some responding clones showing up in pre-infection memory. Clones that contracted from day 15 to 85 had balanced CD4/CD8; later expanders were CD4+ biased.

In germline, CDR1 is LGHNA, CDR2 YNFKEQ. V was cut by 0 bases and J by 2 bases, with 2 bases left in between. The CDR3 has 12 residues. In regard to this clonotype: Its antigen is unknown.

Each CDR3 protein gets one entry after TCRdb re-called the 5' RACE reads with MiXCR. The data contain 250,000 to 300,000 distinct CDR3 sequences, 15% to 20% of them singletons. The chain recombines TRBV4-2 with TRBJ2-7; D ambiguous. The receptor was derived from a man between 18 and 29 years old who had mild COVID-19 (a few samples of this study predate the infection). Cell type and time point are not known. Sequencing was carried out using PBMCs or a T cell subset sorted from them (not recorded which). DNA of the CDR3: TGTGCCAGCAGCCAAGATCCCTACGAGCAGTACGTC. It codes for CASSQDPYEQYV.